This TCR beta chain came from a study of T cell repertoires in cytomegalovirus infection. Study-wide results and caveats: Ex vivo responses were dominated by HLA-C-restricted CMV-specific TCR beta clonotypes.

With regard to this clonotype: What it binds is not known.

TCRdb re-called the reads with MiXCR, one entry per CDR3 protein. The sample yields approximately 500,000 distinct CDR3 sequences, 15% to 20% seen once. The sample was CD8+ T cells from PBMCs. The receptor was derived from a human donor in good health (CMV status not recorded). Some clones in this sample may be carry-over from other donors' samples.

The CDR3 spells CASSPPGLVLYNEQFF. CDR3 nucleotides: TGTGCCAGCTCACCACCGGGACTAGTCTTATACAATGAGCAGTTCTTC. This sequence joins TRBV18 and TRBJ2-1, with TRBD2 matching 8 bases. Germline V gives CDR1 KGHSH, CDR2 LQKENI. The CDR3 spans 16 residues. With V trimmed by 0 bases and J by 4 bases, 5 bases remained unmatched.